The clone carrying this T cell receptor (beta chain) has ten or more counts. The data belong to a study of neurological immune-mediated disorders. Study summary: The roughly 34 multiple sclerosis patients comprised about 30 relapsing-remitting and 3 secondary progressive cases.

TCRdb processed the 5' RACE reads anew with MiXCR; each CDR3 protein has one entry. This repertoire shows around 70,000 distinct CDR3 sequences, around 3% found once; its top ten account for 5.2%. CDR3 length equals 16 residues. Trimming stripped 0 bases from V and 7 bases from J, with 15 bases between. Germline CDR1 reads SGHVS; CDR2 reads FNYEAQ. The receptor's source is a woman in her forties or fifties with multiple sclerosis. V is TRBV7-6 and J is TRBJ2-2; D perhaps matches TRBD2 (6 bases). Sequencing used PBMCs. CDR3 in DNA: TGTGCCAGCAGCTTAGCGCGGGCTAGCGTTGACGGGGAGCTGTTTTTT. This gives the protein CASSLARASVDGELFF.